This entry lists 15 T cell receptor beta chains sequenced from one sample in a study of cytomegalovirus exposure and HLA in healthy donors. Researchers ran the PCR with 60 Vbeta and 13 Jbeta primers. TCRdb's table, derived via immunoSEQ multiplex PCR, lists solely in-frame clones and lacks some. This sample has 100,000 to 150,000 clones, with approximately 72% found just once. Material for sequencing was PBMCs. Source of these receptors: a human donor in good health.

The CDR3 here is CASSDGQGHGYTF. CDR3 nucleotide sequence: TGTGCCAGCAGTGACGGACAGGGTCATGGCTACACCTTC. V usage is TRBV6-1 and J usage is TRBJ1-2, with TRBD1 identical over 8 bases. This CDR3 has 13 residues. The V and J ends lost 3 bases and 6 bases, in that order; junction bases with no gene match: 3. Germline V CDR1 and CDR2: MNHNS, SASEGT.

This clone has more than one count but fewer than ten. V usage is TRBV5-1 and J usage is TRBJ1-4; D perhaps matches TRBD1 (5 bases). The length of the CDR3 is 14 residues. Trimming cost V 4 bases and J 5 bases, with 12 bases left between them. Looked up from germline, CDR1 is SGHRS and CDR2 is YFSETQ. CDR3 sequence: CASSRDWGNEKLFF. The CDR3 coding sequence is TGCGCCAGCAGCAGGGACTGGGGAAATGAAAAACTGTTTTTT. The full variable domain, in which reference TRBV5-1 and TRBJ1-4 provide the parts outside the CDR3, is KAGVTQTPRYLIKTRGQQVTLSCSPISGHRSVSWYQQTPGQGLQFLFEYFSETQRNKGNFPGRFSGRQFSNSRSEMNVSTLELGDSALYLCASSRDWGNEKLFFGSGTQLSVL.

This clone was observed a few times. The chain employs TRBV2 and TRBJ2-3; 8 bases align to TRBD2. Trimming removed 2 bases from V and 4 bases from J; junction bases left unmatched: 8. This CDR3 comprises 16 residues. Germline lookup yields CDR1 SNHLY and CDR2 FYNNEI. The CDR3 DNA reads TGTGCCAGCAGTGAACCCCGGGAGGGCCGTTCAGATACGCAGTATTTT. Translated, it gives CASSEPREGRSDTQYF.

CDR3 DNA sequence: TGTGCCAGCAGCCCCCATGAGGGCAGGGGGCTAGGAGAGCAGTACTTC. It codes for CASSPHEGRGLGEQYF. The rearrangement joins TRBV7-6 to TRBJ2-7; TRBD1 matches 8 bases. The CDR3 contains 16 residues. After removal of 5 bases from V and 7 bases from J, the junction contained 16 bases not matched to a gene. Germline values: CDR1 SGHVS, CDR2 FNYEAQ.

V is TRBV6-1 and J is TRBJ2-1; 10 positions match TRBD2. J gave up 4 bases and V 4 bases, and 1 base lay outside the gene matches. Germline values: CDR1 MNHNS, CDR2 SASEGT. The CDR3 spans 14 residues. The CDR3 DNA reads TGTGCCAGCAGTGTTAGCGGGGGGTACAATGAGCAGTTCTTC. As protein: CASSVSGGYNEQFF.

This CDR3 is CASRTGANTGELFF. The DNA of the CDR3 is TGTGCCAGCAGAACAGGGGCGAACACCGGGGAGCTGTTTTTT. The chain recombines TRBV6-6 with TRBJ2-2; 7 nucleotides match TRBD1. This CDR3 has 14 residues. V dropped 6 bases and J dropped 0; count of bases not matched to a gene: 1. The germline V gene has CDR1 MNHNY and CDR2 SVGAGI (reference sequence).

This clone was seen a single time. The rearrangement joins TRBV7-2 to TRBJ1-2; D might be TRBD1 (5 bases). CDR3 length: 15 residues. CDR1 SGHTA and CDR2 FQGNSA come from the germline V gene. V lost 8 bases, J lost 3 bases, and 19 bases lay in between. The CDR3: CASSGPTTGDYGYTF. In nucleotides, the CDR3 is TGTGCCAGCTCCGGCCCAACCACGGGGGACTATGGCTACACCTTC. Looking up the rest from reference TRBV7-2 and TRBJ1-2 gives the full variable domain: GAGVSQSPSNKVTEKGKDVELRCDPISGHTALYWYRQSLGQGLEFLIYFQGNSAPDKSGLPSDRFSAERTGGSVSTLTIQRTQQEDSAVYLCASSGPTTGDYGYTFGSGTRLTVV.

The V gene is TRBV27, the J gene TRBJ2-1; TRBD2 matches at 8 bases. With V trimmed by 6 bases and J by 7 bases, 8 bases remained unmatched. This CDR3 has 14 residues. Per germline, CDR1 MNHEY and CDR2 SMNVEV (reference sequence). CDR3 nucleotides: TGTGCCAGCAGCCCGGGGGGGAGAAGAAATGAGCAGTTCTTC. It codes for CASSPGGRRNEQFF.

The chain joins TRBV19 to TRBJ2-1; TRBD2 aligns across 9 bases. Germline V gene sequence: CDR1 LNHDA, CDR2 SQIVND (reference sequence). This CDR3 is 16 amino acids long. V gave up 5 bases and J gave up 12 bases; unmatched junction bases: 17. The CDR3 bases are TGTGCCAGTAGTCCCGGGCGGGGGGGGCTTTCGTGGCGGCAGTTCTTC. Protein product: CASSPGRGGLSWRQFF.

This clone was seen a few times. This chain uses TRBV27 with TRBJ2-7, with 7 bases aligning to TRBD1. The CDR3 contains 12 residues. V lost 5 bases, J lost 3 bases, and 1 base stayed unmatched. Germline CDR1 MNHEY, CDR2 SMNVEV (reference sequence). The CDR3 bases are TGTGCCAGCAGTCACAGGGGCTACGAGCAGTACTTC. Translating gives CASSHRGYEQYF.

The chain uses TRBV7-2 and TRBJ2-4; D not resolved. V lost 1 base, J lost 5 bases, and 9 bases lay in between. This CDR3 has 14 residues. Germline V lookup: CDR1 SGHTA, CDR2 FQGNSA. The CDR3: CASSLVTEENIQYF. As DNA, the CDR3 is TGTGCCAGCAGCTTAGTAACAGAAGAAAACATTCAGTACTTC.

This chain joins TRBV18 and TRBJ2-4; 8 positions agree with TRBD2. The V gene's germline CDR1 is KGHSH and CDR2 LQKENI. V lost 3 bases and J lost 0; bases outside the gene matches: 4. This CDR3 spans 16 amino acids. Here the CDR3 reads CASSPYGGEAKNIQYF. CDR3 nucleotide sequence: TGTGCCAGCTCACCCTACGGGGGGGAAGCCAAAAACATTCAGTACTTC.

The chain carries TRBV15 and TRBJ2-5; 9 bases align to TRBD1. The DNA matches TRBJ2-7 better at its end, which makes the J call doubtful. CDR3 size: 15 residues. Germline V gene lookup returns CDR1 LNHNV and CDR2 YYDKDF (reference sequence). CDR3 protein: CATSRAGTGPNEQYF. Here the CDR3 DNA reads TGTGCCACCAGCAGGGCCGGGACAGGGCCCAACGAGCAGTACTTC.

In this sample, this clone turned up once. The V and J genes are TRBV4-3 and TRBJ2-7, with 7 bases lining up with TRBD2. The V gene's germline CDR1 is LGHNA and CDR2 YSLEER. Trimming took 3 bases from V and 3 from J; bases not matched to a gene: 11. The CDR3 is 16 residues long. CDR3 coding DNA: TGCGCCAGCAGCCAGAGGTGGGAGGGAGGACGCTACGAGCAGTACTTC. Translated: CASSQRWEGGRYEQYF.

The CDR3, as DNA: TGTGCCAGCAGGATTCCGGGACAGGGCTACGAGCAGTACTTC. Its protein product is CASRIPGQGYEQYF. V is TRBV7-3 and J is TRBJ2-7, with TRBD1 matching 9 bases. V trimming: 6 bases; J trimming: 3 bases; junction bases outside the gene matches: 6. CDR1 is SGHTA, CDR2 FQGTGA, per germline. The CDR3 extends over 14 amino acids.